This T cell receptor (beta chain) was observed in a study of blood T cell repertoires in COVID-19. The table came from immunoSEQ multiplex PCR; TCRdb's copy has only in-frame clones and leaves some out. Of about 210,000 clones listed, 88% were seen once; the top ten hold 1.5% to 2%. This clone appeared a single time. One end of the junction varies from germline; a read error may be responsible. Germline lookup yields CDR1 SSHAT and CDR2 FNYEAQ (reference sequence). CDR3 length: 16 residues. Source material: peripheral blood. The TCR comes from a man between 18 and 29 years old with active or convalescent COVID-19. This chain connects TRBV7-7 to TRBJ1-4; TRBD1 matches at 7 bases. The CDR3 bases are TGTGCTAGCAGCTTAGGGGCAGGGGGTTTAGCTGAAAAACTGTTTTTT. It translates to CASSLGAGGLAEKLFF.